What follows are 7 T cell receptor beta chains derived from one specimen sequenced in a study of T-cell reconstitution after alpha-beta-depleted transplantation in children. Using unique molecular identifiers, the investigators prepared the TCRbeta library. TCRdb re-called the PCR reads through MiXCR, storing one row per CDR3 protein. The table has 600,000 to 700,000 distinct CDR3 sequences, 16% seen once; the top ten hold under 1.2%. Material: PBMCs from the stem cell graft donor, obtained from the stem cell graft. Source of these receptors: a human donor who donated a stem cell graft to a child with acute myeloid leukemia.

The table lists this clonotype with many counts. The CDR3 nucleotides are TGCAGTGCTAGAGATCTGTCTGAGCAGTTCTTC. This codes for CSARDLSEQFF. The gene calls are TRBV20-1 and TRBJ2-1; no reliable D call. This CDR3 region has 11 residues. V gave up 0 bases and J gave up 9 bases, with 6 bases separating them. From germline, CDR1 is DFQATT and CDR2 SNEGSKA (reference sequence).

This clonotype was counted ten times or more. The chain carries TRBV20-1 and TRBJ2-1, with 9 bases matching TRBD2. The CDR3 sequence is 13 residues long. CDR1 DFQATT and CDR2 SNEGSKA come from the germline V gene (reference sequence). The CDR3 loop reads CSRRSGGRNEQFF. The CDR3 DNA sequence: TGCTCCCGAAGGAGCGGGGGGAGGAATGAGCAGTTCTTC.

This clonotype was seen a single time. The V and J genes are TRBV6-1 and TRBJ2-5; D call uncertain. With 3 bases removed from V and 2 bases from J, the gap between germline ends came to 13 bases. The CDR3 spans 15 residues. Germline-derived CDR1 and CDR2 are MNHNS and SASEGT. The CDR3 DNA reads TGTGCCAGCAGTGAGTGGAAATTCACACAAGAGACCCAGTACTTC. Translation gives CASSEWKFTQETQYF.

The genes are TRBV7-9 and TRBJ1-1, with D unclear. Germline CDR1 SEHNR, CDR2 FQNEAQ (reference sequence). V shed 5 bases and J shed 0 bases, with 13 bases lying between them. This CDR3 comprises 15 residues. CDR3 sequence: CASSPQDQMNTEAFF. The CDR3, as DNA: TGTGCCAGCAGCCCTCAGGATCAAATGAACACTGAAGCTTTCTTT.

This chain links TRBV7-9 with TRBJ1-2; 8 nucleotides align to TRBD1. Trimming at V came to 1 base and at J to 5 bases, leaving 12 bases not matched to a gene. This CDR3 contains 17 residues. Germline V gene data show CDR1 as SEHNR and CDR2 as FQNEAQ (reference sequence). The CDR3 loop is CASSLGPGQGNYYGYTF. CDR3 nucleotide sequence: TGTGCCAGCAGCTTAGGTCCAGGACAGGGAAACTATTATGGCTACACCTTC.

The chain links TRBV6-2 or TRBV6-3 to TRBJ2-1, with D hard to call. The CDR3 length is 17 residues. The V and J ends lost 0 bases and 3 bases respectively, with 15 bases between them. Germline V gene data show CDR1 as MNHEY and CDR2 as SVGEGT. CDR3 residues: CASSYSDGRAGYNEQFF. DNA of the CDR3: TGTGCCAGCAGTTACTCGGACGGCCGTGCAGGCTACAATGAGCAGTTCTTC.

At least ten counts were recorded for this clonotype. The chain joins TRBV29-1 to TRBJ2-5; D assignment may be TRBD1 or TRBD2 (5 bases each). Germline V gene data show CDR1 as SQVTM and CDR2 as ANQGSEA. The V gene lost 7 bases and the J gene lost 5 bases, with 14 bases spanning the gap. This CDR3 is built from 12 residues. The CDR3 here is CSGRLGVETQYF. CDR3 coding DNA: TGCAGCGGGAGGCTAGGGGTGGAGACCCAGTACTTC.